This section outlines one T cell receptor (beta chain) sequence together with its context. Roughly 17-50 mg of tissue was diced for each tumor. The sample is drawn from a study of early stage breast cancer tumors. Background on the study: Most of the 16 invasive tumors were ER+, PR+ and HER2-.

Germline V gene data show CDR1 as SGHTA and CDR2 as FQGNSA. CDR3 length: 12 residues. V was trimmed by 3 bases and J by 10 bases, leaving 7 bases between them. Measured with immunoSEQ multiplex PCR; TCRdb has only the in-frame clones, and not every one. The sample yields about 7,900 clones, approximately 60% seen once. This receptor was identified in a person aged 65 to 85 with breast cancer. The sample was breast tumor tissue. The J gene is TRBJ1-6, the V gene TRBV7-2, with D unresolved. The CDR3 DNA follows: TGTGCCAGCAGCTTCCCGGGGTCACCCCTCCACTTT. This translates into CASSFPGSPLHF.